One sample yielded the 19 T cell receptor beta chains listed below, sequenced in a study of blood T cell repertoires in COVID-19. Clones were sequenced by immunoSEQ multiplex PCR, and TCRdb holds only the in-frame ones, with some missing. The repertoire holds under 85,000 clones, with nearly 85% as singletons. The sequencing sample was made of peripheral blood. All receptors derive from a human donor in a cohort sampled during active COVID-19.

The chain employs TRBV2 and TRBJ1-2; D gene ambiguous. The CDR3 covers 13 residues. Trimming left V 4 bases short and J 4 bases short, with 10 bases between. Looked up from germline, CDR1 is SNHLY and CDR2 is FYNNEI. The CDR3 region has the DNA TGTGCCAGCAGTGTCCGGGAAATCTATGGCTACACCTTC. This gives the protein CASSVREIYGYTF.

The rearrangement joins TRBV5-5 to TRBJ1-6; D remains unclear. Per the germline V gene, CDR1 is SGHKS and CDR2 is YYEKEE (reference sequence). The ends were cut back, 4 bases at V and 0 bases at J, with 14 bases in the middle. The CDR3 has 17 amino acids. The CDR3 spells CASSGGKRSSYNSPLHF. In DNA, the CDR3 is TGTGCCAGCAGCGGCGGCAAGAGGAGCTCCTATAATTCACCCCTCCACTTT.

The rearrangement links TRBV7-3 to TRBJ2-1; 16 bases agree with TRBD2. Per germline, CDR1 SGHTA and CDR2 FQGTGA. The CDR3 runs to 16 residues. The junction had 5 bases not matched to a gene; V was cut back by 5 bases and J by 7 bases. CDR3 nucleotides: TGTGCCAGCAGCCAAGCGGGACTAGCGGGGGGGAATGAGCAGTTCTTC. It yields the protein CASSQAGLAGGNEQFF. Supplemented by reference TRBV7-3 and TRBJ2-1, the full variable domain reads GAGVSQTPSNKVTEKGKYVELRCDPISGHTALYWYRQSLGQGPEFLIYFQGTGAADDSGLPNDRFFAVRPEGSVSTLKIQRTERGDSAVYLCASSQAGLAGGNEQFFGPGTRLTVL.

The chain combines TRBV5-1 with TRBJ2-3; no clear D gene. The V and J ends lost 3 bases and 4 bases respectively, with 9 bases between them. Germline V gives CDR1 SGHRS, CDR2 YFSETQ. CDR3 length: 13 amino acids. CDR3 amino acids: CASSWREADTQYF. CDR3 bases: TGCGCCAGCAGCTGGCGTGAGGCAGATACGCAGTATTTT.

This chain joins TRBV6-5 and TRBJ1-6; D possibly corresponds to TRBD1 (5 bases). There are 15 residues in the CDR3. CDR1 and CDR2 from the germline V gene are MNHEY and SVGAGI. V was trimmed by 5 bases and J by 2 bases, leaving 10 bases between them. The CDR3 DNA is TGTGCCAGCAGTCAGGGAACGACCTATAATTCACCCCTCCACTTT. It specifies CASSQGTTYNSPLHF.

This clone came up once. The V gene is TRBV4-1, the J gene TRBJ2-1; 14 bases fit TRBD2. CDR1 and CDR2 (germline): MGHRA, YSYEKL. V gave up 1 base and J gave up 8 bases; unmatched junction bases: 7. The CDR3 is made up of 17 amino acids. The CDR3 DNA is TGCGCCAGCAGCCAAGGATGGACTAGCGGGGGGTATCATGAGCAGTTCTTC. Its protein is CASSQGWTSGGYHEQFF.

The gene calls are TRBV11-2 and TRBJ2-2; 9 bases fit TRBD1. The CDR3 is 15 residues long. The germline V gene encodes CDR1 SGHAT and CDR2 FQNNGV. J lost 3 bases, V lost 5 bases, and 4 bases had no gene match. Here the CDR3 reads CASSRGDRDTGELFF. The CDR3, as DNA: TGTGCCAGCAGCAGGGGGGACAGGGACACCGGGGAGCTGTTTTTT.

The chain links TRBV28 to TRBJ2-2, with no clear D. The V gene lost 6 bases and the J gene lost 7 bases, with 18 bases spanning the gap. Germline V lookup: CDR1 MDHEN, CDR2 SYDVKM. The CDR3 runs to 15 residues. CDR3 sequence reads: CASRSHADKNGELFF. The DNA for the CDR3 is TGTGCCAGCAGATCTCACGCCGACAAAAACGGGGAGCTGTTTTTT.

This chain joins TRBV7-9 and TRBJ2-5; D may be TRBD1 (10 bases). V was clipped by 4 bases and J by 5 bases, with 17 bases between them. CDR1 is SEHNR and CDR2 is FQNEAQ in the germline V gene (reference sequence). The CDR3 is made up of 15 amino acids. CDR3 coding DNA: TGTGCCAGCAGCTCTAGCGGGGACAGGGGCGAGACCCAGTACTTC. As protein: CASSSSGDRGETQYF.

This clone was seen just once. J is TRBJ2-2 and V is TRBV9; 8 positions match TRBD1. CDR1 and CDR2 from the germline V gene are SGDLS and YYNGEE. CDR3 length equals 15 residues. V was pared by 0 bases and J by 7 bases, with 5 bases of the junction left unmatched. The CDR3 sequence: CASSVARGPHGELFF. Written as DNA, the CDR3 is TGTGCCAGCAGCGTAGCCAGGGGGCCCCACGGGGAGCTGTTTTTT.

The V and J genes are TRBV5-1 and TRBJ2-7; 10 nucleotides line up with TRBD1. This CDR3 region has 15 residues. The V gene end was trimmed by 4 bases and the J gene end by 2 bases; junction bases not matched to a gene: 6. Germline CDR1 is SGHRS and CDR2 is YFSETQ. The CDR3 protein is CASSTTGTGAYEQYF. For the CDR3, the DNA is TGCGCCAGCAGCACAACCGGGACAGGGGCCTACGAGCAGTACTTC.

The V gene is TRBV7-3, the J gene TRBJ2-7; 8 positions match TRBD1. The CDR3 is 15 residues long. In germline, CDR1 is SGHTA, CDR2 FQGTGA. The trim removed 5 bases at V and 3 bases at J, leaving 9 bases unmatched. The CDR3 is CASSPSPTGVYEQYF. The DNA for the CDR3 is TGTGCCAGCAGCCCCTCCCCGACAGGGGTCTACGAGCAGTACTTC.

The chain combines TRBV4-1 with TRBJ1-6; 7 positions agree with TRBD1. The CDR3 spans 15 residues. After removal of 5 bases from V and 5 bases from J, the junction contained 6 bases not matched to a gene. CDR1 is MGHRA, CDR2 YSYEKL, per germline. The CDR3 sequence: CASSAQGWDNSPLHF. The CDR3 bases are TGCGCCAGCAGCGCACAGGGGTGGGATAATTCACCCCTCCACTTT.

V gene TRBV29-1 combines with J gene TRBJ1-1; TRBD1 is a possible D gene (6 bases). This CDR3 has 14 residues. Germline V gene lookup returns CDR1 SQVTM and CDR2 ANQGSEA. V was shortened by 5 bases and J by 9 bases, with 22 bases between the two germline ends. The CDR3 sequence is CSVPSGSGGLQAFF. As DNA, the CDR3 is TGCAGCGTTCCCTCTGGGTCGGGGGGCCTCCAAGCTTTCTTT. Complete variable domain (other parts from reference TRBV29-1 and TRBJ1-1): SAVISQKPSRDICQRGTSLTIQCQVDSQVTMMFWYRQQPGQSLTLIATANQGSEATYESGFVIDKFPISRPNLTFSTLTVSNMSPEDSSIYLCSVPSGSGGLQAFFGQGTRLTVV.

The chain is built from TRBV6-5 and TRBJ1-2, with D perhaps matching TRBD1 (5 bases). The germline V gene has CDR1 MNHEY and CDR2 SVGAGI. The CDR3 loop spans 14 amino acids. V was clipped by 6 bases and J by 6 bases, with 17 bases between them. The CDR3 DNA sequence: TGTGCCAGCAGCGCTTCCGCGACAGCGAATGGCTACACCTTC. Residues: CASSASATANGYTF.

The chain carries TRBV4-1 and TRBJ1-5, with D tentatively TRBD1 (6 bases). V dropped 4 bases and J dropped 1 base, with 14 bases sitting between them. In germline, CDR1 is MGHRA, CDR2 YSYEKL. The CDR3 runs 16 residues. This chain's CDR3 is CASSRLQGSSNQPQHF. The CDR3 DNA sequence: TGCGCCAGCAGCCGACTACAGGGATCCAGCAATCAGCCCCAGCATTTT.

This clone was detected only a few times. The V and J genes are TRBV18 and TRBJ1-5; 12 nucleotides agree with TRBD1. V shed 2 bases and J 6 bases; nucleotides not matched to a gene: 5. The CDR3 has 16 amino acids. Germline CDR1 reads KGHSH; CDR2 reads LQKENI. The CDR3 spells CASSPVGTGGGQPQHF. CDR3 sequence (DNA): TGTGCCAGCTCACCAGTGGGGACAGGGGGCGGTCAGCCCCAGCATTTT.

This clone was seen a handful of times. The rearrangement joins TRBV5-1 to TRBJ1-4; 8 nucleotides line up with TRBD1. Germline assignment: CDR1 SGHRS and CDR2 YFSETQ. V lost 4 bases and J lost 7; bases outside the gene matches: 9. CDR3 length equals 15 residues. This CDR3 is CASSPRTGWTEKLFF. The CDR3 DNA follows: TGCGCCAGCAGCCCCCGGACAGGGTGGACTGAAAAACTGTTTTTT. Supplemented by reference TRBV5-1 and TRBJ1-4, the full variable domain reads KAGVTQTPRYLIKTRGQQVTLSCSPISGHRSVSWYQQTPGQGLQFLFEYFSETQRNKGNFPGRFSGRQFSNSRSEMNVSTLELGDSALYLCASSPRTGWTEKLFFGSGTQLSVL.

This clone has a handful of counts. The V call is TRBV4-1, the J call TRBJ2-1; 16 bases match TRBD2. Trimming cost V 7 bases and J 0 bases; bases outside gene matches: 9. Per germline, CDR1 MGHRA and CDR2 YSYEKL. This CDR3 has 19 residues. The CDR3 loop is CASTLSGTSGGASYNEQFF. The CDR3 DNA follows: TGCGCCAGCACCCTTTCCGGGACTAGCGGGGGGGCCTCCTACAATGAGCAGTTCTTC.